This T cell receptor beta chain was observed in a study of CD8+ T cells in alopecia areata. About the research overall: For the treated group, dosing was oral tofacitinib at 5 to 10 mg twice daily.

Germline CDR1 SQVTM, CDR2 ANQGSEA. Trimming pared 2 bases from V and 5 bases from J, leaving 12 bases between. There are 13 residues in the CDR3. As the sequencing template, cDNA was produced by extracting RNA and reverse transcribing it. Repertoires were generated with immunoSEQ multiplex PCR, while TCRdb's copy carries only in-frame clones and drops some. The repertoire includes some 240,000 clones, about 53% of them detected once, and 0.45% sits in the top ten. The chain recombines TRBV29-1 with TRBJ1-1, with D unclear. This TCR was sampled from a human donor with alopecia areata. This material consisted of CD4+ T cells sorted from blood, taken at week 0. The CDR3 spells CSVELALGTEAFF. DNA for the CDR3: TGCAGCGTTGAATTGGCTCTGGGAACTGAAGCTTTCTTT.